Detailed here is one TCR beta chain. Its cognate antigen is unknown. This sample is drawn from a study of Ad26.COV2.S vaccination and SARS-CoV-2 variants. Study information: The study gave Ad26.COV2.S intramuscularly, once or twice 56 days apart.

Germline V gives CDR1 SEHNR, CDR2 FQNEAQ (reference sequence). Trimming pared 3 bases from V and 5 bases from J, leaving 13 bases between. The CDR3 is 14 amino acids. Study outcomes and limitations: There was a possibility that the TCR breadth and depth analyses underestimated total T cell responses. Vaccine recipients surpassed placebo recipients in spike-specific TCR breadth. Substantial breadth in spike-specific CD8+ and CD4+ T cell responses was reportedly seen after vaccination.

Treatment given: 19 received Ad26.COV2.S at low or high dose, single or two shots; several received placebo; per-sample allocation not given. The samples date from day 63 after the first vaccine or placebo injection. The protocol was immunoSEQ multiplex PCR, while the TCRdb copy is restricted to in-frame clones and leaves out a portion. Here the sample spans 250,000 or so clones, approximately 90% being singletons. The sample was peripheral blood, taken in a trial of Ad26.COV2.S vaccine versus placebo. The receptor was derived from a person between 18 and 65 years old who received the Ad26.COV2.S COVID-19 vaccine or a placebo. V gene TRBV7-9 combines with J gene TRBJ2-5, with TRBD2 as a possible D gene (6 bases). DNA of the CDR3: TGTGCCAGCAGCTTGGGAACTGGAGGGGAGACCCAGTACTTC. This encodes CASSLGTGGETQYF. The variable domain in full, completed from reference TRBV7-9 and TRBJ2-5, reads DTGVSQNPRHKITKRGQNVTFRCDPISEHNRLYWYRQTLGQGPEFLTYFQNEAQLEKSRLLSDRFSAERPKGSFSTLEIQRTEQGDSAMYLCASSLGTGGETQYFGPGTRLLVL.